The 13 T cell receptor beta chains in this list originate from one sample, sequenced in a study of cytomegalovirus exposure and HLA in healthy donors. It was with 60 Vbeta and 13 Jbeta primers that the PCR ran. The assay was immunoSEQ multiplex PCR, and TCRdb's table has in-frame clones only and misses some. The data contain about 95,000 clones, around 70% of them singletons. The sample comprised PBMCs. The receptor set was obtained from a woman between 45 and 60 years old in good health and CMV-seropositive.

The chain carries TRBV5-6 and TRBJ2-2; 7 bases map to TRBD2. Germline CDR1 reads SGHDT; CDR2 reads YYEEEE. This CDR3 has 19 amino acids. Germline trimming cut 3 bases from V and 1 base from J; bases unmatched to any gene: 15. The CDR3 sequence: CASSSKLAAGMWNTGELFF. In DNA form, the CDR3 reads TGTGCCAGCAGCTCGAAGCTAGCGGCTGGGATGTGGAACACCGGGGAGCTGTTTTTT.

This clone was seen a few times. The chain combines TRBV28 with TRBJ1-5; the match to TRBD1 covers 11 bases. The V segment lost 5 bases and the J segment 6 bases; nucleotides outside the gene matches: 6. The CDR3 contains 15 residues. CDR1 MDHEN and CDR2 SYDVKM come from the germline V gene. This CDR3 is CASSRTGGAGQPQHF. The DNA of the CDR3 is TGTGCCAGCAGTCGGACAGGGGGCGCGGGTCAGCCCCAGCATTTT.

V gene TRBV27 combines with J gene TRBJ2-2; a weak D match, TRBD1 (6 bases). The CDR3 contains 14 residues. Germline-derived CDR1 and CDR2 are MNHEY and SMNVEV (reference sequence). V was trimmed by 7 bases and J by 5 bases, leaving 14 bases between them. For the CDR3, the DNA is TGTGCCAGCAAAAAGGGGGACATAACCGGGGAGCTGTTTTTT. This codes for CASKKGDITGELFF.

The chain is built from TRBV19 and TRBJ2-1, with 11 bases aligning to TRBD2. Germline V gene lookup returns CDR1 LNHDA and CDR2 SQIVND (reference sequence). V shed 1 base, J shed 5 bases, and the junction held 4 bases outside the gene matches. CDR3 length: 16 residues. CDR3 in DNA: TGTGCCAGTAGTATAGTTGGGACTAGCGGAAACAATGAGCAGTTCTTC. Its protein product is CASSIVGTSGNNEQFF.

Comment on this clone: One junction end disagrees with the germline gene, perhaps due to a read error. The chain is built from TRBV15 and TRBJ1-4; maybe TRBD1 (5 bases). Germline CDR1 and CDR2: LNHNV and YYDKDF (reference sequence). The CDR3 covers 15 residues. The chain's CDR3 is CATSRDGATNEKLFF. The CDR3 coding sequence is TGTGCCACCAGCAGAGATGGGGCCACTAATGAAAAACTATTTTTT.

The gene calls are TRBV19 and TRBJ1-1; 7 bases map to TRBD1. The CDR3 is made up of 16 amino acids. With V trimmed by 6 bases and J by 2 bases, 12 bases remained unmatched. Germline-derived CDR1 and CDR2 are LNHDA and SQIVND (reference sequence). This CDR3 is CASRRQGGRGNTEAFF. The CDR3 nucleotides are TGTGCCAGTAGGCGTCAGGGGGGAAGAGGAAACACTGAAGCTTTCTTT.

This chain links TRBV2 with TRBJ2-2; TRBD2 matches at 7 bases. V lost 3 bases, J lost 6 bases, and 7 bases stayed unmatched. The CDR3 runs 15 residues. Germline V gene data show CDR1 as SNHLY and CDR2 as FYNNEI. CDR3 sequence (DNA): TGTGCCAGCAGTGAGGGGACGGGGAGGGCCGGGGAGCTGTTTTTT. It is translated as CASSEGTGRAGELFF.

The chain has TRBV7-2 and TRBJ2-2, with 11 bases fitting TRBD2. V was clipped by 3 bases and J by 5 bases; unmatched bases: 5. This CDR3 has 16 residues. The germline V gene encodes CDR1 SGHTA and CDR2 FQGNSA. The CDR3 DNA follows: TGTGCCAGCAGCTTGACGACTAGCGGGAAAACCGGGGAGCTGTTTTTT. This sequence encodes CASSLTTSGKTGELFF.

V and J are TRBV29-1 and TRBJ2-1, with TRBD2 matching 10 bases. The CDR3 contains 15 residues. Germline lookup yields CDR1 SQVTM and CDR2 ANQGSEA. J gave up 3 bases and V 3 bases, and 5 bases lay outside the gene matches. This CDR3 is CSVEASGSSYNEQFF. The CDR3 nucleotides read TGCAGCGTTGAGGCTAGCGGGAGTAGCTACAATGAGCAGTTCTTC.

The chain joins TRBV19 to TRBJ2-3; TRBD2 aligns across 8 bases. CDR1 is LNHDA, CDR2 SQIVND, per germline (reference sequence). Trimming at V came to 7 bases and at J to 5 bases, leaving 8 bases not matched to a gene. The CDR3 has 14 amino acids. CDR3 DNA: TGTGCCAGTACGGGGGGGAGGACGGGAGATACGCAGTATTTT. Its protein product is CASTGGRTGDTQYF.

V and J are TRBV5-6 and TRBJ2-3, with D uncertain. Trimming shortened V by 4 bases and J by 6 bases, and 9 bases separated the two germline ends. Germline-derived CDR1 and CDR2 are SGHDT and YYEEEE. This CDR3 is 12 amino acids long. The CDR3 region is CASSLGMDTQYF. Written as DNA, the CDR3 is TGTGCCAGCAGCCTAGGAATGGATACGCAGTATTTT. The entire variable domain, with the rest obtained from reference TRBV5-6 and TRBJ2-3, is as follows: DAGVTQSPTHLIKTRGQQVTLRCSPKSGHDTVSWYQQALGQGPQFIFQYYEEEERQRGNFPDRFSGHQFPNYSSELNVNALLLGDSALYLCASSLGMDTQYFGPGTRLTVL.

The chain carries TRBV7-6 and TRBJ2-5; 13 positions agree with TRBD2. V was clipped by 5 bases and J by 7 bases; unmatched bases: 10. This CDR3 has 16 amino acids. Per germline, CDR1 SGHVS and CDR2 FNYEAQ. The CDR3 DNA sequence: TGTGCCAGCAGCCCCCGGACTAGCGGGAGCTTTGGGACCCAGTACTTC. Amino acid sequence: CASSPRTSGSFGTQYF.

The V gene is TRBV7-2, the J gene TRBJ2-7; D may be TRBD1 (7 bases). This CDR3 is 17 amino acids long. CDR1 and CDR2 from the germline V gene are SGHTA and FQGNSA. Trimming pared 2 bases from V and 1 base from J, leaving 18 bases between. The CDR3 DNA reads as TGTGCCAGCAGCTTAAAACGGCAGACAGGGACTTCCTACGAGCAGTACTTC. Translation gives CASSLKRQTGTSYEQYF.